The following is a T cell receptor (beta chain) sequence with its context. Construction of the TCRbeta library involved unique molecular identifiers. TCRdb fed the PCR reads into MiXCR, producing one record per CDR3 protein. The sample gives around 250,000 distinct CDR3 sequences, 9.9% of which show up once; around a tenth is in the top ten. The data were taken from a study of T-cell reconstitution after alpha-beta-depleted transplantation in children. This TCR was sampled from a human donor who donated a stem cell graft to a child with SCID. Sequences were derived from PBMCs from the stem cell graft donor, sampled from the stem cell graft.

The CDR3 protein is CASSQETGVGSPLHF. The CDR3 DNA reads TGCGCCAGCAGCCAAGAAACAGGGGTTGGATCACCCCTCCACTTT. The J gene is TRBJ1-6, the V gene TRBV4-1; 7 bases are a match to TRBD1. V lost 0 bases, J lost 10 bases, and 6 bases stayed unmatched. Germline V gene lookup returns CDR1 MGHRA and CDR2 YSYEKL. This CDR3 has 15 amino acids.